These 13 T cell receptor beta chains share one sample of origin, sequenced in a study of blood T cells in healthy people across ages. Sample-barcoded 5' priming and a J-beta primer mix drove a second PCR of about 6 to 12 cycles. One entry per CDR3 protein, called by TCRdb with MiXCR from the 5' RACE reads. The repertoire holds approximately 800,000 distinct CDR3 sequences, with around two thirds as singletons. What was sequenced was blood. Receptors were obtained from a man aged 30-40 years in good health.

This clonotype was seen a handful of times. CDR3 DNA sequence: TGTGCCAGCAGTCTTACACTGACGACCGAGCAGTACTTC. Its protein product is CASSLTLTTEQYF. The chain has TRBV27 and TRBJ2-7; D gene uncertain. Per the germline V gene, CDR1 is MNHEY and CDR2 is SMNVEV (reference sequence). This CDR3 contains 13 residues. V lost 5 bases and J 6 bases, leaving 14 bases between the germline ends.

This chain uses TRBV25-1 with TRBJ2-1; tentatively, D is TRBD1 (6 bases). V was clipped by 8 bases and J by 3 bases, with 20 bases between them. The CDR3 extends over 16 amino acids. CDR1 and CDR2 from the germline V gene are MGHDK and SYGVNS. This CDR3 reads CASQSAGTGSYNEQFF. CDR3 DNA: TGTGCCAGCCAATCGGCCGGAACAGGGAGCTACAATGAGCAGTTCTTC. Full variable domain (remainder filled in from reference TRBV25-1 and TRBJ2-1): EADIYQTPRYLVIGTGKKITLECSQTMGHDKMYWYQQDPGMELHLIHYSYGVNSTEKGDLSSESTVSRIRTEHFPLTLESARPSHTSQYLCASQSAGTGSYNEQFFGPGTRLTVL.

The gene calls are TRBV12-3 or TRBV12-4 and TRBJ2-2; no firm D call. The V and J ends lost 2 bases and 3 bases respectively, with 7 bases between them. There are 14 residues in the CDR3. Written as DNA, the CDR3 is TGTGCCAGCAGTTTATACACAGACACCGGGGAGCTGTTTTTT. This sequence encodes CASSLYTDTGELFF.

This clonotype has just a few counts. The chain recombines TRBV7-6 with TRBJ2-1; 12 bases are shared with TRBD2. The CDR3 has 17 residues. Germline loops: CDR1 SGHVS, CDR2 FNYEAQ. Trimming removed 2 bases from V and 9 bases from J; junction bases left unmatched: 11. The CDR3 DNA is TGTGCCAGCAGCTTAACTAGCGGGGGGAGATATACAAGTGAGCAGTTCTTC. Translating gives CASSLTSGGRYTSEQFF.

V and J are TRBV30 and TRBJ2-1; 7 bases match TRBD2. This CDR3 region has 11 residues. Trimming removed 7 bases from V and 10 bases from J; junction bases left unmatched: 7. CDR1 and CDR2 (germline): GTSNPN, SVGIG (reference sequence). Written as DNA, the CDR3 is TGTGCCTTGACCAGCGGGGACGAGCAGTTCTTC. It translates to CALTSGDEQFF.

The V gene is TRBV28, the J gene TRBJ2-1; D is undetermined. The CDR3 has 13 residues. Looked up from germline, CDR1 is MDHEN and CDR2 is SYDVKM. Between the trimmed V and J ends, which lost 5 bases and 5 bases, there was a span of 10 bases. CDR3 sequence: CASSLPVHNEQFF. The DNA of the CDR3 is TGTGCCAGCAGTCTTCCAGTCCACAATGAGCAGTTCTTC. The complete variable domain, with remaining parts taken from reference TRBV28 and TRBJ2-1, reads DVKVTQSSRYLVKRTGEKVFLECVQDMDHENMFWYRQDPGLGLRLIYFSYDVKMKEKGDIPEGYSVSREKKERFSLILESASTNQTSMYLCASSLPVHNEQFFGPGTRLTVL.

This chain joins TRBV20-1 and TRBJ2-1; 12 nucleotides line up with TRBD1. Trimming cost V 1 base and J 1 base; bases outside gene matches: 2. The V gene's germline CDR1 is DFQATT and CDR2 SNEGSKA (reference sequence). This CDR3 is built from 16 residues. The CDR3 loop reads CSARGDRGLSYNEQFF. The CDR3 bases are TGCAGTGCTAGAGGGGACAGGGGGCTATCCTACAATGAGCAGTTCTTC.

The V and J genes are TRBV25-1 and TRBJ2-4, with a weak D call TRBD1 (5 bases). With the DNA end fitting TRBJ2-7 better, the J assignment may be wrong. The V gene's germline CDR1 is MGHDK and CDR2 SYGVNS. The CDR3 consists of 12 residues. CDR3 bases: TGTGCCAGCAGTGGGACAAACTACGAGCAGTACTTC. It translates to CASSGTNYEQYF.

The chain recombines TRBV12-3 or TRBV12-4 with TRBJ2-3, with 7 bases fitting TRBD1. This CDR3 is 17 amino acids long. Unmatched junction bases numbered 20, after V lost 8 bases and J lost 6 bases. The chain's CDR3 is CASSIGRQGLRADTQYF. CDR3 in DNA: TGTGCCAGCTCCATAGGTAGACAGGGATTAAGGGCTGATACGCAGTATTTT.

The chain joins TRBV29-1 to TRBJ2-2; 7 nucleotides match TRBD2. Germline V gene lookup returns CDR1 SQVTM and CDR2 ANQGSEA. V gave up 2 bases and J gave up 0 bases; unmatched junction bases: 3. CDR3 size: 15 residues. CDR3 bases: TGCAGCGTTGAACGGGGGGACGCGAACACCGGGGAGCTGTTTTTT. As protein: CSVERGDANTGELFF.

V is TRBV9 and J is TRBJ2-6; D is possibly TRBD2 (7 bases). Germline V CDR1 and CDR2: SGDLS, YYNGEE. CDR3 length: 16 residues. Trimming pared 5 bases from V and 2 bases from J, leaving 14 bases between. This CDR3 reads CASREGGGAGANVLTF. The CDR3 DNA reads TGTGCCAGCAGAGAGGGCGGGGGCGCTGGGGCCAACGTCCTGACTTTC.

To note about this clonotype: A much larger clone is a single base away; this may be a read error. The chain has TRBV29-1 and TRBJ2-1; TRBD1 matches at 7 bases. J was trimmed by 4 bases and V by 7 bases; bases with no gene match: 4. The germline CDR1 and CDR2 sequences are SQVTM and ANQGSEA. CDR3 size: 12 residues. The CDR3 DNA reads as TGCAGCGGACAGGGTCTGTACAATGAGCAGTTCTTC. Translation gives CSGQGLYNEQFF.

This clonotype was counted a few times. This sequence joins TRBV7-9 and TRBJ1-2; no clear D gene. Germline CDR1 is SEHNR and CDR2 is FQNEAQ (reference sequence). Trimming took 5 bases from V and 2 from J, leaving 12 bases between them. The CDR3 has 14 residues. For the CDR3, the DNA is TGTGCCAGCAGCCCTACGGCCGTCAACTATGGCTACACCTTC. It translates to CASSPTAVNYGYTF.